Below, 3 T cell receptor beta chains from the same sample are listed, as sequenced in a study of shared clonotypes between healthy human individuals (dated by TCRdb to the early 2020s). For the CD8 naive samples, CD45RO-negative cells were positively selected for CCR7, yielding a CD45RA+CCR7+ population from which TemRA cells were excluded. Preparation of the library involved the immunoSEQ multiplex PCR assay. TCRdb holds this immuneACCESS table with in-frame rearrangements only. Some clones are missing; in checked studies, unresolved V genes explain under half, and the rest has no known cause. This sample is represented by some 800,000 clones; roughly 92% of them were singletons. Approximately 25% of the sample goes to the ten largest clones. The specimen was naive CD8+ T cells sorted from blood. What this sample's cell subset or site label stands for: CD45RA+CCR7+. The receptors were sampled from a man between 25 and 39 years old in good health.

The chain employs TRBV11-2 and TRBJ2-3, with 9 bases identical to TRBD2. Germline-derived CDR1 and CDR2 are SGHAT and FQNNGV. The CDR3 loop spans 20 amino acids. The V gene end was trimmed by 0 bases and the J gene end by 4 bases; junction bases not matched to a gene: 17. Written as DNA, the CDR3 is TGTGCCAGCAGCTTAGATAGGTGGGGCATCGCGGGAGGGATAGCAGATACGCAGTATTTT. It translates to CASSLDRWGIAGGIADTQYF.

The J gene is TRBJ2-7, the V gene TRBV7-3, with 7 bases aligning to TRBD2. CDR3 length: 18 amino acids. V gave up 5 bases and J gave up 6 bases; unmatched junction bases: 22. The germline V gene encodes CDR1 SGHTA and CDR2 FQGTGA. The CDR3 DNA follows: TGTGCCAGCAGCCCCGGGGTAGCGGGTGGGTCTATGGAGGGCGAGCAGTACTTC. It specifies CASSPGVAGGSMEGEQYF.

The CDR3 nucleotides read TGTGCCAGCAGTCCAAAAGACAGGGACGACGAGCAGTACTTC. This sequence encodes CASSPKDRDDEQYF. J is TRBJ2-7 and V is TRBV6-1; 7 nucleotides line up with TRBD1. The germline V gene encodes CDR1 MNHNS and CDR2 SASEGT. The length of the CDR3 is 14 residues. After removal of 5 bases from V and 5 bases from J, the junction contained 9 bases not matched to a gene.